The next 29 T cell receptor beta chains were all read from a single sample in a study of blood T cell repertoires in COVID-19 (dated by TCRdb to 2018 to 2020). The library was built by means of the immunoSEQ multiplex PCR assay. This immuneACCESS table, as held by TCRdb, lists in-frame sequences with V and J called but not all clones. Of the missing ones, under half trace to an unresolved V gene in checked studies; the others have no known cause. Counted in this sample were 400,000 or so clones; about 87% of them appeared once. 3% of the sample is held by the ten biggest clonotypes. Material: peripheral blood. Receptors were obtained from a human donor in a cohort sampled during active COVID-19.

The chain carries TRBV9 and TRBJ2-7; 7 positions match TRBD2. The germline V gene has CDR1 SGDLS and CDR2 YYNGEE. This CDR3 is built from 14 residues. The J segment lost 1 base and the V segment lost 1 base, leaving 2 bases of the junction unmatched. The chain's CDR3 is CASSVTSASYEQYF. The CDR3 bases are TGTGCCAGCAGCGTAACTAGCGCTTCCTACGAGCAGTACTTC.

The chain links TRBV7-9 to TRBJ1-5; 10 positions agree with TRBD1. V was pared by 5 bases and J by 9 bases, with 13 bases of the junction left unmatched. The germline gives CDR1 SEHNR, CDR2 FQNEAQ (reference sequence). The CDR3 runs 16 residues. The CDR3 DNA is TGTGCCAGCAGCCACTCCGGGACAGGGGACTTAAGGCCCCAGCATTTT. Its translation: CASSHSGTGDLRPQHF.

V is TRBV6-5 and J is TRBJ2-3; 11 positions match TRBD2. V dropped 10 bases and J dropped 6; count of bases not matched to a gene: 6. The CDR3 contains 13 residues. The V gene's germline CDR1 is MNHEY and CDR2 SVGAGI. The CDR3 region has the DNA TGTGCCATCGGGACTAGCGGACGCGATACGCAGTATTTT. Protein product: CAIGTSGRDTQYF.

CDR3 protein: CASSRDIGETQYF. CDR3 nucleotide sequence: TGCGCCAGCAGCCGGGACATTGGGGAGACCCAGTACTTC. The V call is TRBV10-1, the J call TRBJ2-5, with D possibly being TRBD1 (6 bases). The CDR3 spans 13 residues. Germline V CDR1 and CDR2: WNHNN, SYGVQD (reference sequence). The V end lost 6 bases, the J end lost 5 bases, and 13 bases lay between the germline ends.

CDR3 region: CASSMRAEKLFF. CDR3 sequence (DNA): TGTGCCAGTAGTATGAGGGCTGAAAAACTGTTTTTT. The chain has TRBV19 and TRBJ1-4; D is unclear. The ends were cut back, 3 bases at V and 7 bases at J, with 6 bases in the middle. The CDR3 is 12 amino acids. In germline, CDR1 is LNHDA, CDR2 SQIVND (reference sequence).

The CDR3 DNA sequence: TGTGCCAGCAGCTTAATGGGTGCGGGGAATAATTCACCCCTCCACTTT. This encodes CASSLMGAGNNSPLHF. The rearrangement uses TRBV7-3 and TRBJ1-6; no reliable D call. The CDR3 length is 16 residues. With 1 base removed from V and 5 bases from J, the gap between germline ends came to 12 bases. Germline V gives CDR1 SGHTA, CDR2 FQGTGA.

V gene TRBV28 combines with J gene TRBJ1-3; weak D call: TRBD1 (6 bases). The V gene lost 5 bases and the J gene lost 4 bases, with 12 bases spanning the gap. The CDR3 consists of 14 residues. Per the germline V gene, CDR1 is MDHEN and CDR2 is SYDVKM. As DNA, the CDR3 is TGTGCCAGCAGTCGACAGGCCCTCGGAAACACCATATATTTT. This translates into CASSRQALGNTIYF. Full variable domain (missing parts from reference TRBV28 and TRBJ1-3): DVKVTQSSRYLVKRTGEKVFLECVQDMDHENMFWYRQDPGLGLRLIYFSYDVKMKEKGDIPEGYSVSREKKERFSLILESASTNQTSMYLCASSRQALGNTIYFGEGSWLTVV.

The CDR3 sequence is CATILAGRPPTDTQYF. The CDR3 DNA reads as TGTGCCACAATCTTAGCGGGGCGCCCCCCAACAGATACGCAGTATTTT. The chain couples TRBV6-6 to TRBJ2-3; 8 nucleotides line up with TRBD2. Per germline, CDR1 MNHNY and CDR2 SVGAGI (reference sequence). Losses at the gene ends were 10 bases for V and 3 bases for J; bases not matched to a gene: 15. This CDR3 spans 16 amino acids.

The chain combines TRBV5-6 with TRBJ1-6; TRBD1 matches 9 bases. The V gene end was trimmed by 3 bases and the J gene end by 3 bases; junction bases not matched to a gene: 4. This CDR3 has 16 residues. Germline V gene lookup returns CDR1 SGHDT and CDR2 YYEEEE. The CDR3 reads CASSWTGDFYNSPLHF. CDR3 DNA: TGTGCCAGCAGCTGGACAGGGGATTTCTATAATTCACCCCTCCACTTT.

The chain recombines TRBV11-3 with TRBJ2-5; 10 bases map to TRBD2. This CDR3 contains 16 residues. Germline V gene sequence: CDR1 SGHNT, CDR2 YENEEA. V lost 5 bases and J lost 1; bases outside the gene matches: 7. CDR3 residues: CASSPGAGGSQETQYF. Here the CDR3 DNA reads TGTGCCAGCAGCCCAGGAGCGGGGGGGAGCCAAGAGACCCAGTACTTC.

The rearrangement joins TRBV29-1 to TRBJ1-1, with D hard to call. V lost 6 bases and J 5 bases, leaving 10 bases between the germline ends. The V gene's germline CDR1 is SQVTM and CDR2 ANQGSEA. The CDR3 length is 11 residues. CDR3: CSVPVGTEAFF. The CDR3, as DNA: TGCAGCGTCCCGGTCGGGACTGAAGCTTTCTTT.

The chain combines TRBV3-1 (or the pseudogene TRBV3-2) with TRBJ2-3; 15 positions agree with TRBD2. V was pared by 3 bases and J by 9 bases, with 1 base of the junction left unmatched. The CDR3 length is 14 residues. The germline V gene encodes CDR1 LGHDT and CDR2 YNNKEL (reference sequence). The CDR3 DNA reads TGTGCCAGCAGCCAGGGACTAGCGGGGGGCACGCAGTATTTT. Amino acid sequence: CASSQGLAGGTQYF.

Here the CDR3 reads CATSSPVTDTQYF. The CDR3 nucleotides are TGTGCCACCAGCAGTCCAGTCACAGATACGCAGTATTTT. J is TRBJ2-3 and V is TRBV15; D gene unclear. This CDR3 region has 13 residues. In germline, CDR1 is LNHNV, CDR2 YYDKDF (reference sequence). V shed 3 bases and J shed 2 bases, with 6 bases lying between them.

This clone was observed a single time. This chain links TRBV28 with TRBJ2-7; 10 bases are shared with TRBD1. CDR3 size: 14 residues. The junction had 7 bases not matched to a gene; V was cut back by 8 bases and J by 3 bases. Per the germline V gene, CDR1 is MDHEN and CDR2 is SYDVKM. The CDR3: CASLGTGVIYEQYF. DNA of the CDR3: TGTGCCAGCCTGGGGACAGGGGTTATCTACGAGCAGTACTTC.

CDR3 nucleotides: TGTGCCAGCAGACCCGGGTTTGGGACAGATATTAAACTTTCCCTTGACGAGCAGTACTTC. It is translated as CASRPGFGTDIKLSLDEQYF. V usage is TRBV28 and J usage is TRBJ2-7; TRBD1 agrees at 7 bases. V dropped 6 bases and J dropped 5; count of bases not matched to a gene: 28. Germline-derived CDR1 and CDR2 are MDHEN and SYDVKM. This CDR3 contains 20 residues.

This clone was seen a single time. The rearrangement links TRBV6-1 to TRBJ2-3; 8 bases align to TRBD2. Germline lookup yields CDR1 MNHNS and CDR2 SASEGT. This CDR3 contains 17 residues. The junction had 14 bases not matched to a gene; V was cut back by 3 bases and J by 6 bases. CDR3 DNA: TGTGCCAGCAGTGATAGATCGCGGGGAGCGGGGGAGGATACGCAGTATTTT. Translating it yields CASSDRSRGAGEDTQYF.

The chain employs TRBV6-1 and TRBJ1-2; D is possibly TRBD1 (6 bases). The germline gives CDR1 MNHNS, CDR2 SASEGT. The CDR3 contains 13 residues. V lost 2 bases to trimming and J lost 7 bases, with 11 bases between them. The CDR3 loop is CASSELGAGGYTF. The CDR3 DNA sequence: TGTGCCAGCAGTGAATTGGGGGCTGGTGGCTACACCTTC.

CDR3 protein: CASSLGGAPGHEQYF. The CDR3 DNA sequence: TGTGCCAGCAGTTTGGGGGGGGCCCCAGGCCACGAGCAGTACTTC. This chain joins TRBV6-2 or TRBV6-3 and TRBJ2-7; maybe TRBD2 (7 bases). The V gene lost 4 bases and the J gene lost 5 bases, with 18 bases spanning the gap. CDR3 length: 15 residues. CDR1 is MNHEY and CDR2 is SVGEGT in the germline V gene.

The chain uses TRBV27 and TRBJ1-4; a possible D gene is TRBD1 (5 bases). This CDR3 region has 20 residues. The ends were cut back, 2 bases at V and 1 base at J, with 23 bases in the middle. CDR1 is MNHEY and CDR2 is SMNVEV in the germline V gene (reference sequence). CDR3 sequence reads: CASSLRQTGTPGGTNEKLFF. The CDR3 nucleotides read TGTGCCAGCAGTTTAAGACAAACGGGGACCCCCGGGGGAACTAATGAAAAACTGTTTTTT. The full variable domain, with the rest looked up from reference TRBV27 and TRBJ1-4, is EAQVTQNPRYLITVTGKKLTVTCSQNMNHEYMSWYRQDPGLGLRQIYYSMNVEVTDKGDVPEGYKVSRKEKRNFPLILESPSPNQTSLYFCASSLRQTGTPGGTNEKLFFGSGTQLSVL.

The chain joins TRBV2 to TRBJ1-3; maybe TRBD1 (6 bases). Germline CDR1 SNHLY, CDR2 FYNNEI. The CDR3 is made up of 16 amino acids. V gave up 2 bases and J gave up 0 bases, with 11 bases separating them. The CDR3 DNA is TGTGCCAGCAGTGAACCGACAGGCCGCTCTGGAAACACCATATATTTT. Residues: CASSEPTGRSGNTIYF. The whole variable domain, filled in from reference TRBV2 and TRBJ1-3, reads EPEVTQTPSHQVTQMGQEVILRCVPISNHLYFYWYRQILGQKVEFLVSFYNNEISEKSEIFDDQFSVERPDGSNFTLKIRSTKLEDSAMYFCASSEPTGRSGNTIYFGEGSWLTVV.

CDR3 protein: CASSFRGQGAAGELFF. CDR3 sequence (DNA): TGTGCCAGCAGCTTCCGCGGACAGGGGGCGGCCGGGGAGCTGTTTTTT. The genes are TRBV11-2 and TRBJ2-2, with TRBD1 matching over 11 bases. CDR3 length: 16 amino acids. CDR1 is SGHAT, CDR2 FQNNGV, per germline. With V trimmed by 3 bases and J by 6 bases, 6 bases remained unmatched.

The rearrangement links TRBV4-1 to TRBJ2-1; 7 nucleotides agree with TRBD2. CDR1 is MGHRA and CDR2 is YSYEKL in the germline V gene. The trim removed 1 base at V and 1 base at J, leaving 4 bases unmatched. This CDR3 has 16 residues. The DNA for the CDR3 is TGCGCCAGCAGCCAAGCGATGGGGGGGTCCTACAATGAGCAGTTCTTC. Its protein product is CASSQAMGGSYNEQFF.

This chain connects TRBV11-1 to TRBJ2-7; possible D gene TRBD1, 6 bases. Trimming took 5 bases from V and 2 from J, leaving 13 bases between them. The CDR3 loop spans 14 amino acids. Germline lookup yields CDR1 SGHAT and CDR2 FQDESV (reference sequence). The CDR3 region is CASSHRDLPYEQYF. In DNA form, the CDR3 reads TGTGCCAGCAGCCACAGGGATCTGCCCTACGAGCAGTACTTC. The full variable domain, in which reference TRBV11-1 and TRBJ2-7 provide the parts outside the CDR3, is EAEVAQSPRYKITEKSQAVAFWCDPISGHATLYWYRQILGQGPELLVQFQDESVVDDSQLPKDRFSAERLKGVDSTLKIQPAELGDSAMYLCASSHRDLPYEQYFGPGTRLTVT.

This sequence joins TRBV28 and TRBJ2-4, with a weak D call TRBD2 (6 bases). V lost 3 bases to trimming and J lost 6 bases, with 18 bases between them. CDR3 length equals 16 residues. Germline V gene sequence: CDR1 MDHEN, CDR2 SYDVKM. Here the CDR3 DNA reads TGTGCCAGCAGTTTGACCGGGACCGGGGGTGGAAACATTCAGTACTTC. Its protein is CASSLTGTGGGNIQYF.

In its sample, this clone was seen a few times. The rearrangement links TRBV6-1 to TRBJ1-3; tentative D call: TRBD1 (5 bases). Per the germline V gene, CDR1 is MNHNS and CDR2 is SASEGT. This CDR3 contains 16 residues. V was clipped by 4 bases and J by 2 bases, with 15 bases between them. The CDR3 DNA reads TGTGCCAGCAGTGCACGACAGCTTAGACCTGGAAACACCATATATTTT. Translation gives CASSARQLRPGNTIYF.

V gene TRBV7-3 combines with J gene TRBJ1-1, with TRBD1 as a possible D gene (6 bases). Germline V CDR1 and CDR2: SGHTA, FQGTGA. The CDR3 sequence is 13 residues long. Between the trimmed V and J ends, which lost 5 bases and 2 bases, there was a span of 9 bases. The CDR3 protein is CASSRTVNTEAFF. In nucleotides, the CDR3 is TGTGCCAGCAGCAGGACAGTTAACACTGAAGCTTTCTTT. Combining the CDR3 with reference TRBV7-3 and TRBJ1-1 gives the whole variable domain GAGVSQTPSNKVTEKGKYVELRCDPISGHTALYWYRQSLGQGPEFLIYFQGTGAADDSGLPNDRFFAVRPEGSVSTLKIQRTERGDSAVYLCASSRTVNTEAFFGQGTRLTVV.

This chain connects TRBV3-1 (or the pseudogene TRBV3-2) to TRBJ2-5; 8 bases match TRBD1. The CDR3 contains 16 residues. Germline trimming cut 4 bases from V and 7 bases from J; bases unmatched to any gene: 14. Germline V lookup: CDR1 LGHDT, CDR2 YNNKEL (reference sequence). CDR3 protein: CASSPGPPGGRATQYF. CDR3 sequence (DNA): TGTGCCAGCAGCCCAGGCCCCCCAGGGGGCCGGGCGACCCAGTACTTC.

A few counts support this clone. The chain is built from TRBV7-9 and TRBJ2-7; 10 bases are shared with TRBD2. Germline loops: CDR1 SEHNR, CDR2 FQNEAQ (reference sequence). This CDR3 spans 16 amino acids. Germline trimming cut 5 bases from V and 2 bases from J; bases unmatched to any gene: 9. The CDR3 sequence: CASSPRTSGATYEQYF. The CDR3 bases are TGTGCCAGCAGCCCTCGGACTAGCGGCGCGACCTACGAGCAGTACTTC. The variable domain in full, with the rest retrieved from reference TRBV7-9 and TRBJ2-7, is DTGVSQNPRHKITKRGQNVTFRCDPISEHNRLYWYRQTLGQGPEFLTYFQNEAQLEKSRLLSDRFSAERPKGSFSTLEIQRTEQGDSAMYLCASSPRTSGATYEQYFGPGTRLTVT.

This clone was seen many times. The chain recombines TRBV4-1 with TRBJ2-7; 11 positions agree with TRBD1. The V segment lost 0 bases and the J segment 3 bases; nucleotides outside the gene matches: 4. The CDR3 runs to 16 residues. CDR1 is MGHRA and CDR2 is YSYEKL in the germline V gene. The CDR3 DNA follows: TGCGCCAGCAGCCAAGATGAGGGGACAGGGGGCTACGAGCAGTACTTC. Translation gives CASSQDEGTGGYEQYF.